What follows is one T cell receptor beta chain and its context. Antigen specificity is unknown. This table comes from immunoSEQ multiplex PCR, and its TCRdb copy is limited to in-frame clones, with some not included. The sample lists some 74,000 clones, around 80% seen once, with 7.1% in the top ten. The data originate from a study of radiotherapy plus CTLA-4 blockade in lung cancer. As for the study in general: Among enrolled patients, less than 20% responded and 25% to 35% achieved disease control. The study's findings and limits: Blood TCR clones of tumor origin expanded after radiotherapy plus ipilimumab. Together with interferon-beta, which increased in serum after radiation, early dynamic changes in blood T cell clones were reportedly the best predictors of response.

Focal radiation with ipilimumab CTLA-4 blockade was given to patients with chemo-refractory metastatic non-small-cell lung cancer. Germline CDR1 is SGHVS and CDR2 is FQNEAQ. The length of the CDR3 is 14 residues. V was pared by 5 bases and J by 4 bases, with 14 bases between. The chain has TRBV7-8 and TRBJ1-2; D may be TRBD1 (5 bases). The sequence derives from a human donor with non-small cell lung cancer who had a complete response to radiotherapy plus ipilimumab. The input for sequencing was peripheral blood, taken from a patient treated with radiotherapy plus ipilimumab. The CDR3 nucleotides are TGTGCCAGCAGCACGCCAACAGGATCCTATGGCTACACCTTC. Protein sequence: CASSTPTGSYGYTF.